The sequence of this TCR beta chain was determined in a study of vaccination effects on CD4 cells after COVID-19. Background on the study: All participants had two doses of either the BNT162b2 or mRNA-1273 vaccine.

Profiling relied on immunoSEQ multiplex PCR, and the TCRdb table lists in-frame clones only, not all of them. The sample has under 70,000 clones; 60% to 80% are singletons. A remark on this clone: Antigen: not known.

General study points: Marked contraction was observed in infection-induced and vaccine-induced clones late after vaccination.

Before sequencing took place, the ViraFEST assay used viral peptide pools to expand antigen-specific CD4+ T cells. The culture ran for about 10 days, and then CD4+ T cells were isolated. Among the vaccine recipients, none had a prior SARS-CoV-2 infection, and nucleocapsid antibodies were negative. Peptides at 10 ug/ml and IL-2 at about 9.8 IU/ml were added to 1.5 million to 2.5 million PBMC per well. Researchers swapped half the medium for IL-2 medium on both days 3 and 7. This TCR came from a human donor who received a COVID-19 vaccine. The specimen comprised CD4+ T cells from PBMCs cultured with HCoV-OC43 spike peptides, sampled before COVID-19 vaccination. Stated subset: HCoV-OC43 spike overlapping peptide pool stimulation.

The CDR3 region has the DNA TGCAGTGGGGACAGTAATGAAAAACTGTTTTTT. Its protein is CSGDSNEKLFF. The chain combines TRBV20-1 with TRBJ1-4, with 7 bases fitting TRBD1. CDR1 is DFQATT and CDR2 is SNEGSKA in the germline V gene (reference sequence). J lost 4 bases, V lost 7 bases, and 0 bases had no gene match. The CDR3 sequence is 11 residues long.